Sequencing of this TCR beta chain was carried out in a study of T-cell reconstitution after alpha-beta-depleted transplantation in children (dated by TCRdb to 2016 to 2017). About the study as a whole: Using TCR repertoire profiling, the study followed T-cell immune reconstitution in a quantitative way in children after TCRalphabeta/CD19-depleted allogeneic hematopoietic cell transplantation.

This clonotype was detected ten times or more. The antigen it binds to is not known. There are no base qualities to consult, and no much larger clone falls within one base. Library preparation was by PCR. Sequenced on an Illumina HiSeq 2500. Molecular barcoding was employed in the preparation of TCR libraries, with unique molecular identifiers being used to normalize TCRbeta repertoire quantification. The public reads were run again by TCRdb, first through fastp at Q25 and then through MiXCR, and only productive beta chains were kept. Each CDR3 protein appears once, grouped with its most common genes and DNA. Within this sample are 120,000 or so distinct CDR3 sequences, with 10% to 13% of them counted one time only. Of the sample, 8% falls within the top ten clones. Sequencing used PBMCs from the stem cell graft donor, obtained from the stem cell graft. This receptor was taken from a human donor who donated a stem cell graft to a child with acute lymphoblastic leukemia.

The CDR3 sequence is CASIRGPGETQYF. The nucleotide sequence reads as follows: TGTGCCAGCATTCGAGGGCCGGGAGAGACCCAGTACTTC. This chain joins TRBV7-2 to TRBJ2-5; the D segment could be TRBD2, given 5 matching bases. According to the germline V gene, CDR1 reads SGHTA and CDR2 reads FQGNSA. There are 13 amino acids in the CDR3, from cysteine to phenylalanine inclusive. The entry retains the CDR3 DNA only, 39 bases that are in frame from base 1. V is reduced by 7 bases and J by 4 bases, leaving a spacing of 13 bases between them.